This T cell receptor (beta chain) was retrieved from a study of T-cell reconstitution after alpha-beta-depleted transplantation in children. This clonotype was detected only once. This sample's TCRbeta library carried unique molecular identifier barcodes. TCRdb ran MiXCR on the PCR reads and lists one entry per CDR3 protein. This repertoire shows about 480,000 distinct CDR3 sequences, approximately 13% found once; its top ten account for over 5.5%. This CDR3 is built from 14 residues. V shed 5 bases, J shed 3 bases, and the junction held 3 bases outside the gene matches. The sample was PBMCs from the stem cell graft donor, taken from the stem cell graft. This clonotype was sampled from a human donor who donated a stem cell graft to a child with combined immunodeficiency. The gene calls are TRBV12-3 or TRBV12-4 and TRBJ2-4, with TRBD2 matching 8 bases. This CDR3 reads CASSAGGSKNIQYF. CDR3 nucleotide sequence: TGTGCCAGCAGTGCGGGGGGCAGCAAAAACATTCAGTACTTC.